This T cell receptor beta chain was captured in a study of T cell changes during pregnancy in multiple sclerosis. Germline V gene sequence: CDR1 MNHEY, CDR2 SVGAGI. V was clipped by 2 bases and J by 5 bases; unmatched bases: 6. The CDR3 covers 14 residues. This clone was detected once. The table came from immunoSEQ multiplex PCR; TCRdb's copy has only in-frame clones and leaves some out. The sample has nearly 110,000 clones; about nine tenths are singletons. The source material was peripheral blood, sampled in the third trimester of pregnancy. This chain joins TRBV6-5 and TRBJ2-7, with 7 bases matching TRBD1. This sequence originates from a female donor in good health, enrolled as a control in a pregnancy study. The CDR3 loop reads CASSYDRDPNEQYF. The CDR3 DNA sequence: TGTGCCAGCAGTTACGACAGGGATCCCAACGAGCAGTACTTC.